This T cell receptor (beta chain) is drawn from a study of PD-1 blockade in mismatch repair-deficient tumors. Trimming cost V 5 bases and J 5 bases; bases outside gene matches: 17. This CDR3 has 17 amino acids. The germline gives CDR1 MNHEY, CDR2 SMNVEV (reference sequence). Generated by immunoSEQ multiplex PCR, the TCRdb table keeps only in-frame clones and is missing some. The repertoire holds approximately 38,000 clones, with roughly 77% as singletons. Mismatch repair deficiency was confirmed in all patients, by PCR or immunohistochemistry. The sequence derives from an adult with mismatch repair-deficient cancer. This material consisted of peripheral blood, taken 4 weeks after starting pembrolizumab. V is TRBV27 and J is TRBJ2-5, with 7 positions matching TRBD2. CDR3 amino acids: CASSPDRRAGVSETQYF. CDR3 in DNA: TGTGCCAGCAGTCCTGACCGCCGGGCGGGAGTAAGTGAGACCCAGTACTTC.